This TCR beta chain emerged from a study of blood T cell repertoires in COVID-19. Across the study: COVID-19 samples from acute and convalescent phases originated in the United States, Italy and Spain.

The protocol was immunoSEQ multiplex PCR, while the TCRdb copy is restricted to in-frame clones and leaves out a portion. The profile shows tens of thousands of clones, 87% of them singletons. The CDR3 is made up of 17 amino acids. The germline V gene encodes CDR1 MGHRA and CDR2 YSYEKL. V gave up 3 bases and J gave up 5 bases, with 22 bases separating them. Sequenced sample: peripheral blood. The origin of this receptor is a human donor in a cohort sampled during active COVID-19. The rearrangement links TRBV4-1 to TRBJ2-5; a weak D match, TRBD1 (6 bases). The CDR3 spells CASSQVFPMGQGETQYF. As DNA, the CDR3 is TGCGCCAGCAGCCAGGTATTCCCAATGGGACAAGGGGAGACCCAGTACTTC.